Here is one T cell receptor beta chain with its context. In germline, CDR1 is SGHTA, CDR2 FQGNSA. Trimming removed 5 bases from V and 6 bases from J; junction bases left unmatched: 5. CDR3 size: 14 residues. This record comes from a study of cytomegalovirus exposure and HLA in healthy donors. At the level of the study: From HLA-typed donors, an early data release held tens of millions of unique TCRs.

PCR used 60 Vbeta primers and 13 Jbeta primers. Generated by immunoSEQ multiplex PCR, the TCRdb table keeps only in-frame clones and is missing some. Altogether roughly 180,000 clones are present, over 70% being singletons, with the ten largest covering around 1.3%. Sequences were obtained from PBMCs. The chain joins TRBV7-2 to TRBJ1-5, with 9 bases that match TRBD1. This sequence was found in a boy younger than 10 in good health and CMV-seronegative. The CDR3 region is CASSKGQGSQPQHF. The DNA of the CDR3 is TGTGCCAGCAGCAAGGGACAGGGCAGTCAGCCCCAGCATTTT.